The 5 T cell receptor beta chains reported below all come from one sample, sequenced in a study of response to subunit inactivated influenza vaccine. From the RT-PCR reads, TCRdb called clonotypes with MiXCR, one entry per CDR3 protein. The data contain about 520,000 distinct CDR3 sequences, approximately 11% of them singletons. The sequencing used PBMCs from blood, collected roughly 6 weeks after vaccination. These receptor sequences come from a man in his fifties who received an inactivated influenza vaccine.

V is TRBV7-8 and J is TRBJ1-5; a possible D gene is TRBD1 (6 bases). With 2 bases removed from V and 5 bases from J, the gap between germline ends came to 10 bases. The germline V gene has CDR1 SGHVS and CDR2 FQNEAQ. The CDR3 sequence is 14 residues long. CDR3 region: CASSLRGGDQPQHF. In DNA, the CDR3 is TGTGCCAGCAGCTTAAGGGGGGGGGATCAGCCCCAGCATTTT.

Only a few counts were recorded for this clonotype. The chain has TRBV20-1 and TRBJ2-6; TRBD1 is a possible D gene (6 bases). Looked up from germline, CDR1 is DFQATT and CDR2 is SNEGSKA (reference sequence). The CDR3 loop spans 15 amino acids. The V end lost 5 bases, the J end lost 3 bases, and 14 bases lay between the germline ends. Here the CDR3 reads CSAQMTGVGANVLTF. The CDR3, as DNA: TGCAGTGCTCAGATGACAGGAGTTGGGGCCAACGTCCTGACTTTC.

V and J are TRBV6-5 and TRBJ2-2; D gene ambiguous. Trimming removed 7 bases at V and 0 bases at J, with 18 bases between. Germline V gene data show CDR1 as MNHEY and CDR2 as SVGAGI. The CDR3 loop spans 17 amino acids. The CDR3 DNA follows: TGTGCCAGCACTTCGCGCAGGACCCACACGAACACCGGGGAGCTGTTTTTT. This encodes CASTSRRTHTNTGELFF.

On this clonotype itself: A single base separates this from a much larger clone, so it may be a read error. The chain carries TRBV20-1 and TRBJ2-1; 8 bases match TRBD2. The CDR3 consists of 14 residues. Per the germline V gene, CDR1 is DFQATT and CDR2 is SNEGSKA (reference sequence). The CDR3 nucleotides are TGCAGTGCTAGAGGCACTAGCGGAAACAATGAGCGGTTCTTC. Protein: CSARGTSGNNERFF.

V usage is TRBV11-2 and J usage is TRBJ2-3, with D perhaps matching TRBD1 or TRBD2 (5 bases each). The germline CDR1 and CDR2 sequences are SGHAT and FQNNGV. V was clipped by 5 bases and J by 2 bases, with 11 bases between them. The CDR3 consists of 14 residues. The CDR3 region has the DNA TGTGCCAGCAGCCGGGACCGAATCACAGATACGCAGTATTTT. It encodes CASSRDRITDTQYF. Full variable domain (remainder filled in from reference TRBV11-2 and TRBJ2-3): EAGVAQSPRYKIIEKRQSVAFWCNPISGHATLYWYQQILGQGPKLLIQFQNNGVVDDSQLPKDRFSAERLKGVDSTLKIQPAKLEDSAVYLCASSRDRITDTQYFGPGTRLTVL.